What follows is one T cell receptor (beta chain) and its context. This entry belongs to a study of blood T cell repertoires in COVID-19. The protocol was immunoSEQ multiplex PCR, while the TCRdb copy is restricted to in-frame clones and leaves out a portion. The profile shows tens of thousands of clones, around three quarters of them singletons. The V gene end was trimmed by 5 bases and the J gene end by 6 bases; junction bases not matched to a gene: 4. This CDR3 is built from 13 residues. Germline loops: CDR1 GTSNPN, CDR2 SVGIG (reference sequence). The chain combines TRBV30 with TRBJ1-6; 7 positions match TRBD1. The TCR originated in a human donor in a cohort sampled during active COVID-19. Sequenced input: peripheral blood. CDR3 DNA sequence: TGTGCCTGGTCCGGACAGGCTAATTCACCCCTCCACTTT. Translating it yields CAWSGQANSPLHF.